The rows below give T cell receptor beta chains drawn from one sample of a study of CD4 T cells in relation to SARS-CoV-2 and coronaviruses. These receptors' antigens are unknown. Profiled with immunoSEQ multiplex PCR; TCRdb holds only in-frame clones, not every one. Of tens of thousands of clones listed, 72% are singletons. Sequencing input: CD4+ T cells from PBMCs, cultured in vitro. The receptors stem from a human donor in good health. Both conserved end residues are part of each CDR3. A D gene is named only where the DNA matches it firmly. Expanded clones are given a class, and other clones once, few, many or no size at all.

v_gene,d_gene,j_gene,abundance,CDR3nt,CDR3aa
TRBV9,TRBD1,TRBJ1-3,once,TGTGCCAGCAGCGTAGGTCGGGGTCAGGGGGCAATTGACACCATATATTTT,CASSVGRGQGAIDTIYF
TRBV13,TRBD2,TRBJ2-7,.,TGTGCCAGCAGCGAAAGAGCCTCTAGCGGGCGGCCCTACGAGCAGTACTTC,CASSERASSGRPYEQYF
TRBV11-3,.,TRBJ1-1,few,TGTGCCAGCAGCTTGGTGCACGGGGCCTCGGACACTGAAGCTTTCTTT,CASSLVHGASDTEAFF
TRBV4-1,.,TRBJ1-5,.,TGCGCCAGCAGCCAAGACGGCAATCAGCCCCAGCATTTT,CASSQDGNQPQHF
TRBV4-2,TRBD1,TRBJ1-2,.,TGTGCCAGCAGCTCACGGGGGGAACAGGGACAGGGCTACACCTTC,CASSSRGEQGQGYTF
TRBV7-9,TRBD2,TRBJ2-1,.,TGTGCCAGCGACCTGACTAGCGGGAGCTACAATGAGCAGTTCTTC,CASDLTSGSYNEQFF
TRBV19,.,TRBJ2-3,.,TGTGCCAGTAGGAGGAGACAGAGCACAGATACGCAGTATTTT,CASRRRQSTDTQYF
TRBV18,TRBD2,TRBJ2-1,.,TGTGCCAGCTCATGGACTAGCGGGAGGGCCCTCAATGAGCAGTTCTTC,CASSWTSGRALNEQFF
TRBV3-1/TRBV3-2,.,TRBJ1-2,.,TGTGCCAGCAGCCATGTGTACAGGGAGGCCCATGGCTACACCTTC,CASSHVYREAHGYTF
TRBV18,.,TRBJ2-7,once,TGTGCCAGCTCGCCTGGACTGAGCTCCTACGAGCAGTACTTC,CASSPGLSSYEQYF
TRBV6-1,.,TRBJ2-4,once,TGTGCCAGCAGTGAGCAGGGAAACATTCAGTACTTC,CASSEQGNIQYF
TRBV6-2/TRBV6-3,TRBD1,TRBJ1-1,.,TGTGCCAGCAGTTCCCCAGGGGGTTGGTCAAACACTGAAGCTTTCTTT,CASSSPGGWSNTEAFF
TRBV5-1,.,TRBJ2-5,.,TGCGCCAGCAGTTTATCCCAAGAGACCCAGTACTTC,CASSLSQETQYF
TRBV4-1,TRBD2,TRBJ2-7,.,TGCGCCAGCAGCCAAGGAGCGGGGGCACAGTACTTC,CASSQGAGAQYF
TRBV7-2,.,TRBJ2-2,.,TGTGCCAGCAGCTACATAGGGGCCGGGGAGCTGTTTTTT,CASSYIGAGELFF
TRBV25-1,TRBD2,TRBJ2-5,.,TGTGCCAGCAGTGAACCCCGTGGTAGCGGGAGCCAAGAGACCCAGTACTTC,CASSEPRGSGSQETQYF
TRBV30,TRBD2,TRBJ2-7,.,TGTGCCTGGAGTCCCCGCCTCACTAGCGGGAGATTATACGAGCAGTACTTC,CAWSPRLTSGRLYEQYF
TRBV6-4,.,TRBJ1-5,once,TGTGCCAGCAAGAGAGGGGGGTGGGGTGTGAATCAGCCCCAGCATTTT,CASKRGGWGVNQPQHF
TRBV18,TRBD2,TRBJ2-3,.,TGTGCCAGCTCACCCCTAGCGGGGGAAGGAACAGATACGCAGTATTTT,CASSPLAGEGTDTQYF
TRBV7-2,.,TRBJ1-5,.,TGTGCCAGCAGCTCCCGTAGTGGGGATAGCAATCAGCCCCAGCATTTT,CASSSRSGDSNQPQHF
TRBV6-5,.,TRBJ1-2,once,TGTGCCTCGAGTGGCGGGGGGGGATTACGGTATGGCTACACCTTC,CASSGGGGLRYGYTF
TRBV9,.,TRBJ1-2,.,TGTGCCAGCAACTACGGGGGGGAAGGTGGCTACACCTTC,CASNYGGEGGYTF
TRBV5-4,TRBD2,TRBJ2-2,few,TGTGCCAGCAGCTTGGCTGGGAGGGTGGGCACCGGGGAGCTGTTTTTT,CASSLAGRVGTGELFF
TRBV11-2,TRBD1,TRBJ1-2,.,TGTGCCAGCACCCGGGACAGGGGGGATGGCTACACCTTC,CASTRDRGDGYTF
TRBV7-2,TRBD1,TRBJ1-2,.,TGTGCCAGCGATCCTGGGGACAGATCGTTAGCTAACTATGGCTACACCTTC,CASDPGDRSLANYGYTF
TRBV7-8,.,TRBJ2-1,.,TGTGCCAGCAGCCCGTGGGACCCAGGCGCCTACAATGAGCAGTTCTTC,CASSPWDPGAYNEQFF
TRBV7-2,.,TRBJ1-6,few,TGTGCCAGCAGCTCAGACGGGACCTGGTCACCCCTCCACTTT,CASSSDGTWSPLHF
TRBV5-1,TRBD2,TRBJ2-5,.,TGCGCCAGCAGCTTGTTCCTAGCGGGAGCCCGAGAGACCCAGTACTTC,CASSLFLAGARETQYF
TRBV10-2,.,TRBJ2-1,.,TGCGCCAGCAGTCGCCTACAGCTATCCTACAATGAGCAGTTCTTC,CASSRLQLSYNEQFF
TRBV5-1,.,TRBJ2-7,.,TGCGCCAGCAGCGCCAGCAATGCAGGACAGTCCTACGAGCAGTACTTC,CASSASNAGQSYEQYF
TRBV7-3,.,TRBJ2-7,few,TGTGCCAGCAGTCTCGGGGACCTTAGGGAGCAGTACTTC,CASSLGDLREQYF
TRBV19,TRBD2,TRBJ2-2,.,TGTGCCAGTAGTATCCAATTGCCCCAAGCGGGGGCCCTAGCCGGGGAGCTGTTTTTT,CASSIQLPQAGALAGELFF
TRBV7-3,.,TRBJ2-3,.,TGTGCCAGCAGGTTAGGTGGCACAGATACGCAGTATTTT,CASRLGGTDTQYF
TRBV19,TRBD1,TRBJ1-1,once,TGTGCCAGTAGTCCCCTCGACAGGGATGGCCTTGGCGCTTTCTTT,CASSPLDRDGLGAFF
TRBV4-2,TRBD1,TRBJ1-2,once,TGTGCCAGCAGCCAAGAAGTGTGGGACAGGGTTTCTGGCTACACCTTC,CASSQEVWDRVSGYTF
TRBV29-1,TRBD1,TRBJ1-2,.,TGCAGCGTTGAAGCTTACAGGGGAGGCTACACCTTC,CSVEAYRGGYTF
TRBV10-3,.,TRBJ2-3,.,TGTGCCATCAAAGGGTCGGATACGCAGTATTTT,CAIKGSDTQYF
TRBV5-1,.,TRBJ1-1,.,TGCGCCAGCAGCTTGGAACGGCACACTGAAGCTTTCTTT,CASSLERHTEAFF
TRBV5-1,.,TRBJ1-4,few,TGCGCCAGCAGCACCAGGGGAGCCACTAATGAAAAACTGTTTTTT,CASSTRGATNEKLFF
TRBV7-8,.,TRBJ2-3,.,TGTGCCAGCAGCTTAGCGAGGGGGAGCGCAGATACGCAGTATTTT,CASSLARGSADTQYF
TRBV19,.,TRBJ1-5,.,TGTGCCAGTAGTCCGGACAGAGCCCTTCAGCCCCAGCATTTT,CASSPDRALQPQHF
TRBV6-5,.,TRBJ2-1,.,TGTGCCAGCGACCGGGACTCCTACAATGAGCAGTTCTTC,CASDRDSYNEQFF
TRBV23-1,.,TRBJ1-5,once,TGCGCCAGCAGTCAAAGAGGGGGGCCGCCCCAGCATTTT,CASSQRGGPPQHF
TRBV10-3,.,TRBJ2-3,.,TGTGCCATCCGCCGGGACCCCCTCACAGATACGCAGTATTTT,CAIRRDPLTDTQYF
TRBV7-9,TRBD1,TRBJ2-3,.,TGTGCCAGCAGCTCCCGACAGGGCCGGACAGATACGCAGTATTTT,CASSSRQGRTDTQYF
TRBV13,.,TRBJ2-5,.,TGTGCCAGCAGCTTCCACGGAAAAGTGGGGACCCAGTACTTC,CASSFHGKVGTQYF
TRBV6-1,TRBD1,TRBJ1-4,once,TGTGCCAGCAGTGACAGACAGGGGCTGGGAAAACTGTTTTTT,CASSDRQGLGKLFF
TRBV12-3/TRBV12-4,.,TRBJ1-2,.,TGTGCCAGCAGAACAGGGTATGGCTACACCTTC,CASRTGYGYTF
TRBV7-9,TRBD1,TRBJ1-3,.,TGTGCCAGCAGCAGGACAGGCGCCAGAAACTCTGGAAACACCATATATTTT,CASSRTGARNSGNTIYF
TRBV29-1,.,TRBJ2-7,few,TGCAGCGTTGGTCGGACGGCAACCTACGAGCAGTACTTC,CSVGRTATYEQYF